This passage covers 21 T cell receptor beta chains from one sample sequenced in a study of blood T cell repertoires in COVID-19. Assay: immunoSEQ multiplex PCR; the TCRdb copy retains only in-frame clones and omits some. The repertoire holds over 200,000 clones, with 65% to 90% as singletons. The sequencing sample was made of peripheral blood. The receptors shown here come from a human donor in a cohort sampled during active COVID-19.

For this clone: This specimen includes other DNA sequences encoding the same CDR3. The J gene is TRBJ2-7, the V gene TRBV2; the match to TRBD2 covers 11 bases. Germline trimming cut 4 bases from V and 4 bases from J; bases unmatched to any gene: 3. Germline lookup yields CDR1 SNHLY and CDR2 FYNNEI. This CDR3 spans 14 amino acids. The CDR3, as DNA: TGTGCCAGCAGTGGGCTAGCGGGAGGATACGAGCAGTACTTC. Amino acid sequence: CASSGLAGGYEQYF.

J is TRBJ2-3 and V is TRBV28, with D unresolved. Germline loops: CDR1 MDHEN, CDR2 SYDVKM. Trimming left V 5 bases short and J 4 bases short, with 13 bases between. The CDR3 has 14 residues. CDR3 sequence: CASSPGSTADTQYF. The CDR3 DNA reads as TGTGCCAGCAGTCCGGGTAGTACCGCAGATACGCAGTATTTT.

The V call is TRBV7-9, the J call TRBJ1-1; 8 nucleotides align to TRBD1. V lost 3 bases and J lost 11; bases outside the gene matches: 11. Germline loops: CDR1 SEHNR, CDR2 FQNEAQ (reference sequence). The CDR3 consists of 14 residues. The CDR3: CASSFSTGAARAFF. The CDR3 region has the DNA TGTGCCAGCAGCTTCTCGACAGGGGCCGCACGGGCTTTCTTT.

V gene TRBV30 combines with J gene TRBJ2-7; no clear D. Germline V gene lookup returns CDR1 GTSNPN and CDR2 SVGIG (reference sequence). The CDR3 contains 13 residues. Between the trimmed V and J ends, which lost 6 bases and 0 bases, there was a span of 12 bases. CDR3: CACTLQSSYEQYF. The DNA of the CDR3 is TGTGCCTGCACATTACAGAGCTCCTACGAGCAGTACTTC.

This chain connects TRBV19 to TRBJ1-1; maybe TRBD1 (5 bases). The germline CDR1 and CDR2 sequences are LNHDA and SQIVND (reference sequence). V lost 6 bases, J lost 6 bases, and 17 bases lay in between. CDR3 size: 14 residues. This chain's CDR3 is CASRKGHGSPEAFF. DNA for the CDR3: TGTGCCAGTAGGAAGGGGCATGGAAGTCCTGAAGCTTTCTTT.

The V call is TRBV30, the J call TRBJ2-7; 10 bases line up with TRBD2. CDR3 size: 15 residues. The V gene end was trimmed by 2 bases and the J gene end by 2 bases; junction bases not matched to a gene: 6. Per germline, CDR1 GTSNPN and CDR2 SVGIG (reference sequence). The CDR3 spells CAWSPLAGGAYEQYF. The CDR3, as DNA: TGTGCCTGGAGTCCGTTAGCGGGAGGCGCCTACGAGCAGTACTTC.

This chain uses TRBV10-3 with TRBJ1-2; unclear D gene. The V gene's germline CDR1 is ENHRY and CDR2 SYGVKD. The CDR3 length is 15 residues. V was trimmed by 4 bases and J by 8 bases, leaving 20 bases between them. DNA for the CDR3: TGTGCCATCAGTGTTCGGGGTAGCGAGAGTAGGGGCTACACCTTC. Amino acid sequence: CAISVRGSESRGYTF.

This clone was counted a single time. V usage is TRBV4-3 and J usage is TRBJ2-5, with D tentatively TRBD2 (6 bases). Germline V CDR1 and CDR2: LGHNA, YSLEER. The CDR3 is made up of 13 amino acids. Trimming shortened V by 1 base and J by 7 bases, and 10 bases separated the two germline ends. The CDR3 spells CASSQGGVGTQYF. In DNA form, the CDR3 reads TGCGCCAGCAGCCAAGGGGGGGTGGGGACCCAGTACTTC.

V usage is TRBV28 and J usage is TRBJ1-4, with a possible D match to TRBD1 (6 bases). CDR3 length: 15 amino acids. Germline V gives CDR1 MDHEN, CDR2 SYDVKM. Trimming stripped 3 bases from V and 0 bases from J, with 8 bases between. The CDR3 coding sequence is TGTGCCAGCAGTTTCGCAGGGGCAACTAATGAAAAACTGTTTTTT. Amino acids: CASSFAGATNEKLFF.

The V and J genes are TRBV2 and TRBJ1-4; D is perhaps TRBD1 (6 bases). V was cut by 6 bases and J by 8 bases, with 19 bases left in between. The CDR3 length is 15 residues. The germline V gene has CDR1 SNHLY and CDR2 FYNNEI. CDR3 sequence (DNA): TGTGCCAGCAGCGGTACATTGGGGGCGAGAGAAAAACTGTTTTTT. Residues: CASSGTLGAREKLFF. Variable domain in full (rest from reference TRBV2 and TRBJ1-4): EPEVTQTPSHQVTQMGQEVILRCVPISNHLYFYWYRQILGQKVEFLVSFYNNEISEKSEIFDDQFSVERPDGSNFTLKIRSTKLEDSAMYFCASSGTLGAREKLFFGSGTQLSVL.

V is TRBV27 and J is TRBJ2-3, with TRBD2 identical over 11 bases. The germline gives CDR1 MNHEY, CDR2 SMNVEV (reference sequence). V lost 5 bases, J lost 7 bases, and 5 bases stayed unmatched. This CDR3 is 14 amino acids long. The CDR3 loop is CASSRLAGGYTQYF. In DNA, the CDR3 is TGTGCCAGCAGTCGGCTAGCGGGAGGATATACGCAGTATTTT.

The CDR3 DNA reads as TGTGCCAGCAGGGGCCAGTCGCCCCCATCGCAATATAGCAATCAGCCCCAGCATTTT. Residues: CASRGQSPPSQYSNQPQHF. The rearrangement links TRBV28 to TRBJ1-5, with D unresolved. With 6 bases removed from V and 0 bases from J, the gap between germline ends came to 24 bases. The CDR3 length is 19 residues. The germline V gene has CDR1 MDHEN and CDR2 SYDVKM.

CDR3 region: CASSKRRQPQHF. For the CDR3, the DNA is TGTGCCAGCAGCAAACGGAGGCAGCCCCAGCATTTT. The chain links TRBV6-2 or TRBV6-3 to TRBJ1-5; D ambiguous. This CDR3 has 12 residues. Between the trimmed V and J ends, which lost 6 bases and 7 bases, there was a span of 10 bases. Germline CDR1 reads MNHEY; CDR2 reads SVGEGT.

This CDR3 reads CASSFRRGTNTEAFF. CDR3 coding DNA: TGTGCCAGCAGCTTTCGGAGGGGTACCAACACTGAAGCTTTCTTT. The chain carries TRBV7-9 and TRBJ1-1, with D possibly being TRBD1 (5 bases). The length of the CDR3 is 15 residues. The ends were cut back, 3 bases at V and 2 bases at J, with 13 bases in the middle. In germline, CDR1 is SEHNR, CDR2 FQNEAQ (reference sequence).

This clone was detected once. The V and J genes are TRBV5-1 and TRBJ1-6, with TRBD1 as a possible D gene (6 bases). The CDR3 runs 15 residues. Trimming stripped 3 bases from V and 6 bases from J, with 13 bases between. Germline V lookup: CDR1 SGHRS, CDR2 YFSETQ. CDR3 residues: CASSSQGTGNSPLHF. The CDR3 bases are TGCGCCAGCAGCTCGCAGGGGACCGGTAATTCACCCCTCCACTTT.

This chain uses TRBV4-1 with TRBJ1-1; D gene ambiguous. The CDR3 runs to 13 residues. Trimming pared 2 bases from V and 8 bases from J, leaving 12 bases between. The V gene's germline CDR1 is MGHRA and CDR2 YSYEKL. The CDR3 protein is CASSQTGNVEAFF. In DNA, the CDR3 is TGCGCCAGCAGCCAAACGGGAAATGTAGAAGCTTTCTTT.

The V and J genes are TRBV18 and TRBJ2-6; TRBD1 might be the D (5 bases). Germline CDR1 and CDR2: KGHSH and LQKENI. CDR3 length: 18 amino acids. Trimming removed 1 base from V and 4 bases from J, with 17 bases in between. This chain's CDR3 is CASSPLAGNLWGANVLTF. CDR3 DNA sequence: TGTGCCAGCTCACCACTCGCAGGGAATTTATGGGGGGCCAACGTCCTGACTTTC.

This clone was seen just once. V is TRBV7-2 and J is TRBJ2-7; the match to TRBD2 covers 11 bases. The CDR3 runs to 14 residues. Losses at the gene ends were 2 bases for V and 7 bases for J; bases not matched to a gene: 4. Germline V lookup: CDR1 SGHTA, CDR2 FQGNSA. The CDR3 DNA reads TGTGCCAGCAGCTTACTAGCGGGAGGCCAGGAGCAGTACTTC. This sequence encodes CASSLLAGGQEQYF. The full variable domain, rest sourced from reference TRBV7-2 and TRBJ2-7, is GAGVSQSPSNKVTEKGKDVELRCDPISGHTALYWYRQSLGQGLEFLIYFQGNSAPDKSGLPSDRFSAERTGGSVSTLTIQRTQQEDSAVYLCASSLLAGGQEQYFGPGTRLTVT.

V usage is TRBV10-3 and J usage is TRBJ2-7, with 7 bases fitting TRBD1. Germline CDR1 is ENHRY and CDR2 is SYGVKD. V lost 7 bases, J lost 4 bases, and 7 bases stayed unmatched. There are 13 residues in the CDR3. In nucleotides, the CDR3 is TGTGCCATCAATTCCGGGACAGAGTACGAGCAGTACTTC. Amino acids: CAINSGTEYEQYF.

The rearrangement links TRBV15 to TRBJ1-5, with no clear D. From germline, CDR1 is LNHNV and CDR2 YYDKDF (reference sequence). This CDR3 is 14 amino acids long. Trimming removed 0 bases at V and 2 bases at J, with 5 bases between. CDR3 sequence: CATSRDQGNQPQHF. Written as DNA, the CDR3 is TGTGCCACCAGCAGAGATCAGGGCAATCAGCCCCAGCATTTT.

Turning to this clone: In the same sample, other DNA sequences code for this CDR3. The chain uses TRBV7-3 and TRBJ2-7; 10 bases line up with TRBD1. V gave up 0 bases and J gave up 7 bases; unmatched junction bases: 3. CDR3 length: 14 amino acids. Germline V gives CDR1 SGHTA, CDR2 FQGTGA. The CDR3 region is CASSLTGQGREQYF. The CDR3 DNA is TGTGCCAGCAGCTTAACGGGACAGGGGAGGGAGCAGTACTTC.